This entry is about one T cell receptor beta chain. This sample was taken from a study of shared clonotypes between healthy human individuals. Running of the assay took place at deep level. Assay used: immunoSEQ multiplex PCR; TCRdb lists only in-frame clones, some missing. The top ten hold approximately 1.8% of the sample, which has hundreds of thousands of clones, 72% seen once. This CDR3 contains 15 residues. The germline V gene encodes CDR1 SNHLY and CDR2 FYNNEI. Trimming at V came to 6 bases and at J to 7 bases, leaving 6 bases not matched to a gene. Sequencing was performed on memory CD4+ T cells sorted from blood. The subset denotes: CD45RA-negative fraction. This rearrangement joins TRBV2 to TRBJ2-2; 12 positions agree with TRBD1. This receptor was taken from a woman aged 30 to 39 in good health. The CDR3 spells CASSPGQGAIGELFF. The DNA of the CDR3 is TGTGCCAGCAGCCCGGGACAGGGGGCAATCGGGGAGCTGTTTTTT.